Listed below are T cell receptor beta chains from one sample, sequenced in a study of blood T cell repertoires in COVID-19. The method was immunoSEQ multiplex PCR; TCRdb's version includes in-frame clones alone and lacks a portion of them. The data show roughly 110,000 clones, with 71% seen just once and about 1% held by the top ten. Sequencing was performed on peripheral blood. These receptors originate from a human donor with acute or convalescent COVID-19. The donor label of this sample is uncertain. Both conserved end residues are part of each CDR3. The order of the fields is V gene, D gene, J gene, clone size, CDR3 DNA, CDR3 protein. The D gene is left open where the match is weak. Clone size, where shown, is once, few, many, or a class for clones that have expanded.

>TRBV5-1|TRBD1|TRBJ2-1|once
TGCGCCAGCAGCTACACCACAGGGGCGAGCTCCTACAATGAGCAGTTCTTC
CASSYTTGASSYNEQFF
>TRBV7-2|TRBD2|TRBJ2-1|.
TGTGCCAGCAGCATGAATCCGGGACTAGCTTACAATGAGCAGTTCTTC
CASSMNPGLAYNEQFF
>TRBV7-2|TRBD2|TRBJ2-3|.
TGTGCCAGCAGCCCCCGTGTATGGACTAGCGGGGGCACAGATACGCAGTATTTT
CASSPRVWTSGGTDTQYF
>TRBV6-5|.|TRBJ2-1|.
TGTGCCAGCAGTTTGAAGGGGCCGGGCTATGAGCAGTTCTTC
CASSLKGPGYEQFF
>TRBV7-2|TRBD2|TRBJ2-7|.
TGTGCCAGCAGCTTAAGCTCGTCGCTAGCGGGGGACTCACCCTACGAGCAGTACTTC
CASSLSSSLAGDSPYEQYF
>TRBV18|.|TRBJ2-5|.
TGTGCCAGCTCACTCGTCGCGGAGGGTGAGACCCAGTACTTC
CASSLVAEGETQYF
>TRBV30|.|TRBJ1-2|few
TGTGCCTGGACTGACAAAGGAAGGGGCTACACCTTC
CAWTDKGRGYTF
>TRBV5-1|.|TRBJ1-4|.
TGCGCCAGCAGTCCTGACAGTACCGTGGAAAAACTGTTTTTT
CASSPDSTVEKLFF
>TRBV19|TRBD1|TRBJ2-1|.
TGTGCCAGTAAGGGCGGGACAGGGAGTTTCAATGAGCAGTTCTTC
CASKGGTGSFNEQFF
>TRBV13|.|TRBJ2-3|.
TGTGCCAGCAGCCTACCTCTAGATACGCAGTATTTT
CASSLPLDTQYF
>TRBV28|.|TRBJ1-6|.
TGTGCCAGCAGTTTTGGAGGGTCCAGCTCCTATAATTCACCCCTCCACTTT
CASSFGGSSSYNSPLHF
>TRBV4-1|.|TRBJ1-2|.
TGCGCCAGCAGCCAATACGGTACAGGGCTGTATGGCTACACCTTC
CASSQYGTGLYGYTF
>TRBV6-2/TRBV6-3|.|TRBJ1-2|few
TGTGCCAGCAGTTACTCGAGGGTCGCAGGTATGGGCTACACCTTC
CASSYSRVAGMGYTF
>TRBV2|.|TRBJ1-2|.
TGTGCCAGCAGTGTCGAGGGCGATGGCTACACCTTC
CASSVEGDGYTF
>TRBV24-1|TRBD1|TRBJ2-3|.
TGTGCCACCAGTGATTTCACGACAGGGGGCTTTGATACGCAGTATTTT
CATSDFTTGGFDTQYF
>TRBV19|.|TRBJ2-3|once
TGTGCCAGTAGCCGGAGGACAGATACGCAGTATTTT
CASSRRTDTQYF
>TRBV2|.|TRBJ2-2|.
TGTGCCAGCAGTGAATTCAGGGACACCGGGGAGCTGTTTTTT
CASSEFRDTGELFF
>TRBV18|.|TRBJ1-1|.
TGTGCCAGCTCACAACAGGGCGATCCCATGAACACTGAAGCTTTCTTT
CASSQQGDPMNTEAFF
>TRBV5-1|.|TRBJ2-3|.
TGCGCCAGCAGCTTGGAGGCGACTAACACAGATACGCAGTATTTT
CASSLEATNTDTQYF
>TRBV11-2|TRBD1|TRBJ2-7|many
TGTGCCAGCAGCTTTAACGGGAGACAGGGGAATACGCAGTACTTC
CASSFNGRQGNTQYF
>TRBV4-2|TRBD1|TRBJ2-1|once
TGTGCCAGCAGCCAGGTTAGGGGGCCGGCGGTTTCCTACAATGAGCAGTTCTTC
CASSQVRGPAVSYNEQFF
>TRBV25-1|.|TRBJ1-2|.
TGTGCCAGCAGTGAACAGGGGTTAACTGGCTACACCTTC
CASSEQGLTGYTF
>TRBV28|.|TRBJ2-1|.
TGTGCCAGCAATTACCGCTTCCGAGCAAACAATGAGCAGTTCTTC
CASNYRFRANNEQFF
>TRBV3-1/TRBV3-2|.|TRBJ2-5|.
TGTGCCAGCAGCCAACGAAGGGGGCAAGAGACCCAGTACTTC
CASSQRRGQETQYF
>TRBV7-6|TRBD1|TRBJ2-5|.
TGTGCCAGCAGCTTAAGGTGGTCAGGGGGAGAGACCCAGTACTTC
CASSLRWSGGETQYF
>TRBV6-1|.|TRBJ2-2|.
TGTGCCAGCAGTGAAGTCGAGGGGGTGAGGATGTTTTTT
CASSEVEGVRMFF
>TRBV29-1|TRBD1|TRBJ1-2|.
TGCAGCGTTGTTGAAGCCACAGGGGATGGCTACACCTTC
CSVVEATGDGYTF
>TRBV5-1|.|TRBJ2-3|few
TGCGCCAGCAGCCCAGGACAGTCCACAGATACGCAGTATTTT
CASSPGQSTDTQYF
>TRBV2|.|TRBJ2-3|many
TGTGCCAGCAGATATAGCACAGATACGCAGTATTTT
CASRYSTDTQYF
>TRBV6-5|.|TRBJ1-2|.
TGTGCCAGCAGTTCGACAGGTCGAGCTAACTATGGCTACACCTTC
CASSSTGRANYGYTF
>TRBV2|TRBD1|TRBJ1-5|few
TGTGCCAGCAAGCTAGGGACAGGCGCTAGGGGCAATCAGCCCCAGCATTTT
CASKLGTGARGNQPQHF
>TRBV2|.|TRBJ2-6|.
TGTGCCAGCAGTGACCGGGCTGGGGCCAACGTCCTGACTTTC
CASSDRAGANVLTF
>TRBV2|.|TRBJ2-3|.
TGTGCCAGCAGCGAAGACACCACAGATACGCAGTATTTT
CASSEDTTDTQYF
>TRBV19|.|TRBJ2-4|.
TGTGCCAGTAGTACCCCGGGACTAGCCAAAAACATTCAGTACTTC
CASSTPGLAKNIQYF
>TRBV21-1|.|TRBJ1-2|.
TGTGCCAGCAGCCCAAGGCGGGGGGTCGGGGGCTACACCTTC
CASSPRRGVGGYTF
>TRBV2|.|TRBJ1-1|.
TGTGCCGGCCAAACAGAAGCGAACACTGAAGCTTTCTTT
CAGQTEANTEAFF
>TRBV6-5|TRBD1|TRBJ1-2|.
TGTGCCAGCAGTAAACATGCAGGGGGCTATGGCTACACCTTC
CASSKHAGGYGYTF
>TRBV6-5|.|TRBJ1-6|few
TGTGCCAGCAGCCCGGGGTTTAGCTATAATTCACCCCTCCACTTT
CASSPGFSYNSPLHF
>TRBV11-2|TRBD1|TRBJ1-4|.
TGTGCCAGCAGGAGCGGTGGAGGGGGCCAGGCTAATGAAAAACTGTTTTTT
CASRSGGGGQANEKLFF
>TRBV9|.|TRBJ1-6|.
TGTGCCAGCGGCGTGGGGGGGGATAATTCACCCCTCCACTTT
CASGVGGDNSPLHF